One sample yielded the 11 T cell receptor beta chains listed below, sequenced in a study of human T cells and chemical hapten exposure. Time point of the sample: patch test 2, 6 weeks after DPC sensitization. The treatment was: therapeutic diphenylcyclopropenone sensitization with weekly scalp DPC. TCRdb re-analysed the RACE reads in MiXCR, keeping a single row per CDR3 protein. This table has 140,000 or so distinct CDR3 sequences, approximately 12% appearing once. Sequenced here: whole blood, sampled in connection with sensitization to the hapten diphenylcyclopropenone (DPC). These receptors all come from a woman aged 45-65 years with alopecia areata. Some clones in this sample may be carry-over from other donors' samples.

This clonotype appeared a few times. This sequence joins TRBV20-1 and TRBJ2-1, with D perhaps assigned TRBD1 or TRBD2 (5 bases each). V was cut by 4 bases and J by 10 bases, with 20 bases left in between. CDR3 length: 14 amino acids. Germline loops: CDR1 DFQATT, CDR2 SNEGSKA (reference sequence). The CDR3 bases are TGCAGTGCTACCACCGGGACCACACTGGGGGAGCAGTTCTTC. Protein: CSATTGTTLGEQFF.

CDR3 region: CASSQDLGFEQFF. The CDR3 nucleotides are TGTGCCAGCAGCCAAGATCTTGGATTTGAGCAGTTCTTC. The rearrangement links TRBV4-2 to TRBJ2-1; D is uncertain. V was cut by 0 bases and J by 9 bases, with 9 bases left in between. The CDR3 contains 13 residues. Germline CDR1 and CDR2: LGHNA and YNFKEQ.

This chain uses TRBV18 with TRBJ1-2, with unresolved D. Trimming pared 3 bases from V and 4 bases from J, leaving 9 bases between. Germline V gene sequence: CDR1 KGHSH, CDR2 LQKENI. CDR3 length equals 13 residues. DNA for the CDR3: TGTGCCAGCTCACCCCCCCTAGGCTATGGCTACACCTTC. This sequence encodes CASSPPLGYGYTF.

This clonotype was seen ten or more times. The V call is TRBV27, the J call TRBJ1-1; weak D call: TRBD1 (6 bases). V lost 0 bases to trimming and J lost 2 bases, with 10 bases between them. The CDR3 runs 15 residues. Germline CDR1 and CDR2: MNHEY and SMNVEV (reference sequence). The CDR3 region is CASSLSVGGNTEAFF. CDR3 nucleotide sequence: TGTGCCAGCAGTTTATCGGTAGGGGGAAACACTGAAGCTTTCTTT.

The J gene is TRBJ2-4, the V gene TRBV28, with TRBD2 matching over 10 bases. J was trimmed by 0 bases and V by 7 bases; bases with no gene match: 12. The germline V gene has CDR1 MDHEN and CDR2 SYDVKM. This CDR3 is built from 18 residues. As DNA, the CDR3 is TGTGCCAGCACCCCCTCGGGGGTAGCGGGGGGAGCCAAAAACATTCAGTACTTC. Protein: CASTPSGVAGGAKNIQYF.

This clonotype has more than one count but fewer than ten. The chain couples TRBV20-1 to TRBJ2-7; TRBD2 aligns across 9 bases. V lost 6 bases to trimming and J lost 3 bases; unmatched junction nucleotides: 3. The germline CDR1 and CDR2 sequences are DFQATT and SNEGSKA (reference sequence). The CDR3 consists of 12 residues. The CDR3 region is CSAPLAGYEQYF. DNA of the CDR3: TGCAGTGCCCCACTAGCGGGCTACGAGCAGTACTTC.

The rearrangement uses TRBV7-8 and TRBJ2-1, with 7 bases that match TRBD2. V dropped 5 bases and J dropped 5; count of bases not matched to a gene: 21. This CDR3 has 19 residues. CDR1 and CDR2 from the germline V gene are SGHVS and FQNEAQ. The CDR3 coding sequence is TGTGCCAGCAGCCGTGTGGGGGGGTTCTTTAGTTCCCCGGACAATGAGCAGTTCTTC. This translates into CASSRVGGFFSSPDNEQFF.

This clonotype showed up many times. J is TRBJ2-1 and V is TRBV29-1; no clear D gene. Trimming took off 1 base at V and 6 bases at J, with 7 bases between the two ends. Germline V gene lookup returns CDR1 SQVTM and CDR2 ANQGSEA. This CDR3 has 12 amino acids. As DNA, the CDR3 is TGCAGCGTTGAAGGACCCCCCAATGAGCAGTTCTTC. Protein: CSVEGPPNEQFF.

The rearrangement links TRBV19 to TRBJ2-7, with D possibly called TRBD1 or TRBD2 (6 bases each). The CDR3 totals 13 residues. V was shortened by 6 bases and J by 10 bases, with 19 bases between the two germline ends. Germline V CDR1 and CDR2: LNHDA, SQIVND (reference sequence). In DNA form, the CDR3 reads TGTGCCAGTAGCCGGGGGCAGGGGACGGACCAGTACTTC. Residues: CASSRGQGTDQYF.

This chain links TRBV19 with TRBJ2-6; D is unresolved. The CDR3 is 16 residues long. The V gene lost 0 bases and the J gene lost 4 bases, with 10 bases spanning the gap. Germline loops: CDR1 LNHDA, CDR2 SQIVND (reference sequence). This chain's CDR3 is CASSIDSRAGANVLTF. CDR3 nucleotides: TGTGCCAGTAGTATAGATTCCCGGGCGGGGGCCAACGTCCTGACTTTC.

This clonotype was counted at least ten times. The genes are TRBV20-1 and TRBJ2-1, with a possible D match to TRBD2 (6 bases). The germline V and J ends were trimmed by 1 base and 9 bases, with 7 bases remaining between them. The length of the CDR3 is 11 residues. In germline, CDR1 is DFQATT, CDR2 SNEGSKA (reference sequence). CDR3 loop: CSARGGVEQFF. The CDR3 region has the DNA TGCAGTGCTAGAGGCGGGGTTGAGCAGTTCTTC.